The entry below describes one T cell receptor (beta chain). Its antigen is not identified. Expressed TCRB transcripts got sequenced, as all isolated RNA was reverse transcribed. Reads for stem cell-like memory T cell samples averaged approximately 1 million. Assay: immunoSEQ multiplex PCR; the TCRdb copy retains only in-frame clones and omits some. Of approximately 50,000 clones in the sample, around 60% are singletons; the top ten hold over 0.25%. This entry belongs to a study of beta chain features in type 1 diabetes. The study's findings and limits: Patients with Type 1 diabetes showed moderately but significantly shorter TCRB CDR3s in all four CD4+ subsets.

The V and J ends lost 2 bases and 3 bases respectively, with 8 bases between them. This CDR3 comprises 14 residues. The germline CDR1 and CDR2 sequences are MGHRA and YSYEKL. The chain links TRBV4-1 to TRBJ1-5; possible D gene TRBD1, 5 bases. Sequenced material: stem cell memory CD4+ T cells from blood. The origin of this receptor is a woman in her 30s with type 1 diabetes. CDR3 sequence reads: CASSQQQDNQPQHF. CDR3 in DNA: TGCGCCAGCAGCCAACAACAGGACAATCAGCCCCAGCATTTT.